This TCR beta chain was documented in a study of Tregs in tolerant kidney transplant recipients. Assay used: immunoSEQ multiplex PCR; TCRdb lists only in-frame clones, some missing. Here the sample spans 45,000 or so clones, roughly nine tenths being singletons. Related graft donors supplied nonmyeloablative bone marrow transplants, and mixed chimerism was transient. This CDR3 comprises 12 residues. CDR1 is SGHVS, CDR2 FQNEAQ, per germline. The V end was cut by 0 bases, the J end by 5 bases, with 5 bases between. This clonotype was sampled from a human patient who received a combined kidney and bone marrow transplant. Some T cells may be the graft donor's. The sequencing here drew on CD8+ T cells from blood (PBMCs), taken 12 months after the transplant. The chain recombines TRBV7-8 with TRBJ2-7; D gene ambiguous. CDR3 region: CASSLAIDEQYF. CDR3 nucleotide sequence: TGTGCCAGCAGCTTAGCTATCGACGAGCAGTACTTC.